Listed here are 9 T cell receptor beta chains from one sample, sequenced in a study of tumor and adjacent non-tumor tissue in lung cancer. A modified ARM-PCR protocol with three rounds of nested PCR amplified TCRbeta. One entry per CDR3 protein, called by TCRdb with MiXCR from the multiplex PCR reads. The data contain around 140,000 distinct CDR3 sequences, approximately 72% of them singletons. RNA was extracted from bulk tissue without any cell sorting. The sample comprised lung tumor tissue. The receptor source for this set is a man aged 55 to 69 with small cell lung cancer.

About this clonotype itself: Just one base apart from a much larger clone, this may be a read error. The chain employs TRBV7-8 and TRBJ2-1, with TRBD2 identical over 10 bases. The germline gives CDR1 SGHVS, CDR2 FQNEAQ. Losses at the gene ends were 1 base for V and 12 bases for J; bases not matched to a gene: 12. The length of the CDR3 is 16 residues. Here the CDR3 DNA reads TGTGCCAGCAGCTTAGTGTCTAGCGGGAGCCTAGGGGGGCAGTTCTTC. As protein: CASSLVSSGSLGGQFF.

The rearrangement links TRBV5-1 to TRBJ2-3; no clear D. Germline V gene data show CDR1 as SGHRS and CDR2 as YFSETQ. The V gene lost 4 bases and the J gene lost 6 bases, with 21 bases spanning the gap. CDR3 size: 16 residues. The CDR3 protein is CASSLGGLGDTDTQYF. The CDR3 bases are TGCGCCAGCAGCCTGGGCGGTCTAGGCGACACTGATACGCAGTATTTT.

V is TRBV7-8 and J is TRBJ2-1, with TRBD1 as a possible D gene (6 bases). The length of the CDR3 is 15 residues. V gave up 0 bases and J gave up 5 bases, with 11 bases separating them. The germline V gene encodes CDR1 SGHVS and CDR2 FQNEAQ. For the CDR3, the DNA is TGTGCCAGCAGCTTAGCTTGGGACACCAACAATGAGCAGTTCTTC. It is translated as CASSLAWDTNNEQFF.

This clonotype was found a few times. A much larger clone is a single base away; this may be a read error. The chain is built from TRBV7-9 and TRBJ1-5; TRBD1 might be the D (6 bases). Deletions cut 8 bases from V and 7 bases from J, with 18 bases between. CDR1 is SEHNR and CDR2 is FQNEAQ in the germline V gene (reference sequence). This CDR3 comprises 14 residues. DNA of the CDR3: TGTGCCAGCGGCTCGCCAGGGGCAGGGCAGCCCCAGCATTTT. Amino acid sequence: CASGSPGAGQPQHF.

V is TRBV20-1 and J is TRBJ2-5; a possible D gene is TRBD2 (6 bases). From germline, CDR1 is DFQATT and CDR2 SNEGSKA (reference sequence). V was shortened by 4 bases and J by 1 base, with 16 bases between the two germline ends. CDR3 length: 15 residues. The CDR3 reads CSATSWTNAQETQYF. For the CDR3, the DNA is TGCAGTGCTACCTCCTGGACTAACGCCCAAGAGACCCAGTACTTC.

A remark on this clonotype: A junction boundary mismatches the germline segment, possibly from a read error. The chain has TRBV11-2 and TRBJ2-6; either TRBD1 or TRBD2 may fit D (5 bases each). Germline V gene lookup returns CDR1 SGHAT and CDR2 FQNNGV. The CDR3 has 17 residues. DNA for the CDR3: TGTGCCAGCAGATCATCCGGGGCGAGCTCTGGTGCCAACGTCCTGACTTTC. Translation gives CASRSSGASSGANVLTF.

This chain connects TRBV4-1 to TRBJ2-1; 7 bases map to TRBD1. The CDR3 contains 14 residues. With 1 base clipped from V and 12 bases from J, the junction kept 9 bases outside the gene matches. Germline lookup yields CDR1 MGHRA and CDR2 YSYEKL. The CDR3 nucleotides are TGCGCCAGCAGCCAAGGTGGGACAGCCACCGGGCAGTTCTTC. It specifies CASSQGGTATGQFF.

As concerns this clonotype: This could be a read error, since a much larger clone is one nucleotide away. The rearrangement links TRBV11-2 to TRBJ2-3; the D gene is possibly TRBD2 (5 bases). The CDR3 has 13 residues. Germline CDR1 is SGHAT and CDR2 is FQNNGV. The DNA for the CDR3 is TGTGCCAGCAGCCTAAGATGGGGAGATATGCAGTATTTT. Translating it yields CASSLRWGDMQYF.

The V call is TRBV24-1, the J call TRBJ2-1; 9 bases align to TRBD1. This CDR3 comprises 13 residues. J lost 6 bases, V lost 9 bases, and 5 bases had no gene match. The germline CDR1 and CDR2 sequences are KGHDR and SFDVKD. DNA of the CDR3: TGTGCCACCGGGACAGGGTTGGGCAATGAGCAGTTCTTC. It codes for CATGTGLGNEQFF.